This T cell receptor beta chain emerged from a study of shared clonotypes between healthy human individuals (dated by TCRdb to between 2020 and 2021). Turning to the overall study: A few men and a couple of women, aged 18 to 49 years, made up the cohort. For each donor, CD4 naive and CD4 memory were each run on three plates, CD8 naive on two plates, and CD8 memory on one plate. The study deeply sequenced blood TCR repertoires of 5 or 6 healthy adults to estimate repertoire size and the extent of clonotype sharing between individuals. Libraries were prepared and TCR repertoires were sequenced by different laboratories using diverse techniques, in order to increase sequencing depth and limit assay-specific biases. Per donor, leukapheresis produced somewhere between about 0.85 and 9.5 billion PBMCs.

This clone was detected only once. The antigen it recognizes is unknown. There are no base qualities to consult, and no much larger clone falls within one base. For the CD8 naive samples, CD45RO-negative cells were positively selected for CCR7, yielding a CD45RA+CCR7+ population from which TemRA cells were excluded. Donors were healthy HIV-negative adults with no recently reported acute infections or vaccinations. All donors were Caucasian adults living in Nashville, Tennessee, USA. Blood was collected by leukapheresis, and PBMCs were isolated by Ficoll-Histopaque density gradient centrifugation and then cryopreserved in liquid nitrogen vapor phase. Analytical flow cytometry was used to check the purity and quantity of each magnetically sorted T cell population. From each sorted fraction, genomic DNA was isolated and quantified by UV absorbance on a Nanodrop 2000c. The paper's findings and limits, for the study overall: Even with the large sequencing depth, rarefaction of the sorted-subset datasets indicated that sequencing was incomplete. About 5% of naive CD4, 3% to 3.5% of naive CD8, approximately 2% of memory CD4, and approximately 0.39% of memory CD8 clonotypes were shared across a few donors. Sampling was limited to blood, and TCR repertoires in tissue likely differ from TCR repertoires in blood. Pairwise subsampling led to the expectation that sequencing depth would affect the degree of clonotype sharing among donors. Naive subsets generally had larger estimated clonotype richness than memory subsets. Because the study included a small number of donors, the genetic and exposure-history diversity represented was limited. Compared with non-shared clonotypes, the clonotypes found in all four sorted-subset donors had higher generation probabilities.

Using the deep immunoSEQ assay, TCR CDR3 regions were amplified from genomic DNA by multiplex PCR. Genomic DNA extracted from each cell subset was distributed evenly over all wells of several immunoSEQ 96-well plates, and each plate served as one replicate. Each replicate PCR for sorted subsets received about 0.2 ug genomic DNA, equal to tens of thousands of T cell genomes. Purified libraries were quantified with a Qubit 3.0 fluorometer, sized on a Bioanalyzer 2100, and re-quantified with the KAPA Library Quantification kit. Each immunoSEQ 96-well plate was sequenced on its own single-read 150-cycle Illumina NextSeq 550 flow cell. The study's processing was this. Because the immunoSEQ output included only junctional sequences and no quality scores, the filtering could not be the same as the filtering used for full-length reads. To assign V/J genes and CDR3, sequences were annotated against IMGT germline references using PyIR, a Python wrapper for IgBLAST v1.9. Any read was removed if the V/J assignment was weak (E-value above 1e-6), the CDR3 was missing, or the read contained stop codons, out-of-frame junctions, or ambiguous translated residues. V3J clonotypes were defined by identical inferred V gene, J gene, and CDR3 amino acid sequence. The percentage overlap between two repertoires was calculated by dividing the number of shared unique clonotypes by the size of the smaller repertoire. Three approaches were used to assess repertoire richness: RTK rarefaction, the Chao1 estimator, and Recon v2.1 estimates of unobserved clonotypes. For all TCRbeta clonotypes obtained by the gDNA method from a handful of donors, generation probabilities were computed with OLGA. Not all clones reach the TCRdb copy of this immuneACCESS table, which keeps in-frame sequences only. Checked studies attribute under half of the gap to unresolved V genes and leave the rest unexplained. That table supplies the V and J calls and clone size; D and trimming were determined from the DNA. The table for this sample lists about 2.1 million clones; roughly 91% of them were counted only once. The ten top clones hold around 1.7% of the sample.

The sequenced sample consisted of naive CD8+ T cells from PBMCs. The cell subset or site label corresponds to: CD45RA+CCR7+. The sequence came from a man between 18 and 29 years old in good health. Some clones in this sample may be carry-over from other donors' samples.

The nucleotide sequence reads as follows: TGTGCCAGCAGCTTCAGCGGGAGGGACAACTACGAGCAGTACTTC. It is translated as CASSFSGRDNYEQYF. Rearrangement joined TRBV11-3 to TRBJ2-7, with 10 bases matching TRBD2. The CDR3, cysteine through phenylalanine, is 15 amino acids long. CDR3 DNA only is kept here, 45 bases in frame from base 1. CDR1 is given as SGHNT and CDR2 as YENEEA, both from the germline V gene. V lost 3 bases and J lost 3 bases, and the count of bases not matched to a germline gene is 5.